The rows below give T cell receptor beta chains drawn from one sample of a study of shared clonotypes between healthy human individuals. Generated by immunoSEQ multiplex PCR, the TCRdb table keeps only in-frame clones and is missing some. The table records more than 2 million clones, 85% to 95% of them present only once. Sequenced material: naive CD4+ T cells sorted from blood. The receptors come from a man aged 18 to 30 in good health. Both conserved end residues are part of each CDR3. D genes are given only for firm matches.

d_gene	v_gene	j_gene	len	CDR3nt	CDR3aa
-	TRBV6-5	TRBJ1-5	13	TGTGCCAGCAGCCACAGGGTAAATCAGCCCCAGCATTTT	CASSHRVNQPQHF
-	TRBV5-4	TRBJ2-7	13	TGTGCCAGCAGCTTCACACCAACCTACGAGCAGTACTTC	CASSFTPTYEQYF
-	TRBV11-3	TRBJ2-1	12	TGTGCCAGCAGCTTAAAGGGGAATGAGCAGTTCTTC	CASSLKGNEQFF
TRBD2	TRBV5-1	TRBJ2-1	16	TGCGCCAGCAGGGAAGGCGGGAGGGCCTCATTCAATGAGCAGTTCTTC	CASREGGRASFNEQFF
-	TRBV7-2	TRBJ1-5	16	TGTGCCAGCAGCGAGCACGGGGCAGACCTTTTTCAGCCCCAGCATTTT	CASSEHGADLFQPQHF
-	TRBV30	TRBJ1-1	13	TGTGCCTGGAGTCCCACAGGGTTGACTGAAGCTTTCTTT	CAWSPTGLTEAFF
-	TRBV15	TRBJ2-2	17	TGTGCCACCAGCAGGGGAATAGGGGGTCTGGGCACCGGGGAGCTGTTTTTT	CATSRGIGGLGTGELFF
-	TRBV11-2	TRBJ2-5	16	TGTGCCAGCAGCCCCCGTTGGGGGGGCCTTGTGGAGACCCAGTACTTC	CASSPRWGGLVETQYF
-	TRBV7-8	TRBJ1-2	13	TGTGCCAGCAGCTTTAATCCCTTGAGGGGCTACACCTTC	CASSFNPLRGYTF
-	TRBV18	TRBJ2-1	16	TGTGCCAGCTCACCGCTGGAGATCCGCTCCTACAATGAGCAGTTCTTC	CASSPLEIRSYNEQFF
-	TRBV6-5	TRBJ1-2	15	TGTGCCAGCAGTTACGCGGGCCCAATTGTCTATGGCTACACCTTC	CASSYAGPIVYGYTF
-	TRBV4-1	TRBJ2-3	15	TGCGCCAGCAGCCTCCATTCGGGCGGCACAGATACGCAGTATTTT	CASSLHSGGTDTQYF
TRBD2	TRBV2	TRBJ2-5	13	TGTGCCAGCAGCGCGGGACTACAAGAGACCCAGTACTTC	CASSAGLQETQYF
-	TRBV30	TRBJ1-4	12	TGTGCCTGGAGTCCACGAAATGAAAAACTGTTTTTT	CAWSPRNEKLFF
-	TRBV4-2	TRBJ2-7	16	TGTGCCAGCAGCCCAGATTCGACTAGAAGTTCCTACGAGCAGTACTTC	CASSPDSTRSSYEQYF
-	TRBV18	TRBJ2-3	14	TGTGCCAGCTCACCCCGACGGGGGAATGGTACGCAGTATTTT	CASSPRRGNGTQYF